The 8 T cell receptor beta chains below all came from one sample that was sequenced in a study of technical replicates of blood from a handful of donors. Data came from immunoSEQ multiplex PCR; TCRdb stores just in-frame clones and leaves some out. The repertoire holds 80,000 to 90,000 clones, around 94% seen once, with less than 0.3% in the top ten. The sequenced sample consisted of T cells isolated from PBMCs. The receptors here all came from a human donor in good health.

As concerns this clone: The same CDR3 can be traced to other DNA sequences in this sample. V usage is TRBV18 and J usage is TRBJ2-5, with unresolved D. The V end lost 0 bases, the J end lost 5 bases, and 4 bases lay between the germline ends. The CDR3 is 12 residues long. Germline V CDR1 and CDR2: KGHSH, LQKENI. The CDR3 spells CASSPPGETQYF. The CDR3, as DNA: TGTGCCAGCTCACCACCGGGCGAGACCCAGTACTTC.

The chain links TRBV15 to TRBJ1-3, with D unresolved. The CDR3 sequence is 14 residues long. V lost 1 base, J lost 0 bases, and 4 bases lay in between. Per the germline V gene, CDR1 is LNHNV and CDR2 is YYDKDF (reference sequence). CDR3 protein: CATSRAVSGNTIYF. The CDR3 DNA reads TGTGCCACCAGCAGAGCAGTCTCTGGAAACACCATATATTTT.

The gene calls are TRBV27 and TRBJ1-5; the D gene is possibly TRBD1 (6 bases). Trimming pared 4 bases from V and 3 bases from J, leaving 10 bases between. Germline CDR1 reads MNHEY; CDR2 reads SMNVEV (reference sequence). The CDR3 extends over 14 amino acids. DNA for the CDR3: TGTGCCAGCAGTTCATGGGGGCCCAATCAGCCCCAGCATTTT. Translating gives CASSSWGPNQPQHF.

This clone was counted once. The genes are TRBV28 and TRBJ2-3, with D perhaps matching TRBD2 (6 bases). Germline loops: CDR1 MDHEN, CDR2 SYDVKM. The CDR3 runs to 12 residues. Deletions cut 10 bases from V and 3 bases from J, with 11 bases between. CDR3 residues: CATYRETDTQYF. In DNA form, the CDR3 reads TGTGCCACCTATCGGGAGACAGATACGCAGTATTTT.

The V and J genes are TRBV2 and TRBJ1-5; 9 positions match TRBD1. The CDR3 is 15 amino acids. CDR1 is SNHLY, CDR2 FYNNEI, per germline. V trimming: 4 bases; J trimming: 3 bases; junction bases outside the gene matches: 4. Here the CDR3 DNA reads TGTGCCAGCAGTGGACAGGGGGATGTCAATCAGCCCCAGCATTTT. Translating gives CASSGQGDVNQPQHF.

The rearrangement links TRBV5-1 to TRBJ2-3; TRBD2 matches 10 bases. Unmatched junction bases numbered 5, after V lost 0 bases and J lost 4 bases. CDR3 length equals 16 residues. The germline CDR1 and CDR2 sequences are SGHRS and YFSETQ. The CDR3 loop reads CASSLDASGSADTQYF. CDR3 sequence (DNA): TGCGCCAGCAGCTTGGATGCTAGCGGGAGTGCAGATACGCAGTATTTT.

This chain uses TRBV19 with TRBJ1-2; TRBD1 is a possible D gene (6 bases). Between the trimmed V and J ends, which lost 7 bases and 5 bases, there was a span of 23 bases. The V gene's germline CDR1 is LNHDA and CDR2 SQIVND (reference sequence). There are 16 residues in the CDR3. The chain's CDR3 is CASTSDSARFLYGYTF. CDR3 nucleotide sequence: TGTGCCAGTACCTCGGACAGCGCGAGGTTCCTGTATGGCTACACCTTC.

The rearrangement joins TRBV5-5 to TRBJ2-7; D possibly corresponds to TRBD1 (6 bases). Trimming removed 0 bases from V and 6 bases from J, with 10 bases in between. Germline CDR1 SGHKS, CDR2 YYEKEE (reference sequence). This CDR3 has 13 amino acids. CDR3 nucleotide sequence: TGTGCCAGCAGCTTGGTCCAGGGGATCGAGCAGTACTTC. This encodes CASSLVQGIEQYF.